Following are 14 T cell receptor beta chains from one sample sequenced in a study of T cell changes during pregnancy in multiple sclerosis. Assay: immunoSEQ multiplex PCR; the TCRdb copy retains only in-frame clones and omits some. The sample lists 65,000 to 95,000 clones; around 89% were seen once. Material: peripheral blood, obtained before pregnancy. Source of these receptors: a female donor with multiple sclerosis, enrolled in a pregnancy study.

This clone showed up just once. The V gene is TRBV10-2, the J gene TRBJ1-6; possibly TRBD1 for D (5 bases). Trimming removed 8 bases from V and 10 bases from J, with 15 bases in between. This CDR3 spans 13 amino acids. Germline CDR1 is WSHSY and CDR2 is SAAADI. The CDR3 DNA reads as TGCGCCAGCGGGGCAGGGCGGGACTCACCCCTCCACTTT. It specifies CASGAGRDSPLHF.

The V gene is TRBV19, the J gene TRBJ1-4, with a possible D match to TRBD1 (5 bases). Germline lookup yields CDR1 LNHDA and CDR2 SQIVND (reference sequence). V was cut by 3 bases and J by 10 bases, with 12 bases left in between. The CDR3 is 13 residues long. The DNA for the CDR3 is TGTGCCAGTAGTATCAGTCCGGGGGGAAAACTGTTTTTT. Its translation is CASSISPGGKLFF. Variable domain in full (rest from reference TRBV19 and TRBJ1-4): DGGITQSPKYLFRKEGQNVTLSCEQNLNHDAMYWYRQDPGQGLRLIYYSQIVNDFQKGDIAEGYSVSREKKESFPLTVTSAQKNPTAFYLCASSISPGGKLFFGSGTQLSVL.

The rearrangement uses TRBV12-5 and TRBJ2-7, with 7 bases fitting TRBD1. Germline CDR1 reads LGHNT; CDR2 reads FRNRAP. The V and J ends lost 1 base and 0 bases, in that order; junction bases with no gene match: 3. The CDR3 runs 15 residues. CDR3 sequence: CASGLGQGGSYEQYF. The CDR3 region has the DNA TGTGCTAGTGGTTTGGGACAGGGCGGCTCCTACGAGCAGTACTTC.

The chain uses TRBV5-4 and TRBJ1-2, with 8 bases identical to TRBD1. The CDR3 is 16 amino acids. With V trimmed by 3 bases and J by 2 bases, 9 bases remained unmatched. Germline CDR1 SGHNT, CDR2 YYREEE (reference sequence). CDR3 sequence: CASSSRKTGGNYGYTF. Here the CDR3 DNA reads TGTGCCAGCAGCTCAAGGAAAACAGGGGGAAACTATGGCTACACCTTC.

The chain couples TRBV13 to TRBJ2-7; D possibly corresponds to TRBD1 (5 bases). The V gene lost 4 bases and the J gene lost 3 bases, with 28 bases spanning the gap. The CDR3 length is 19 residues. The V gene's germline CDR1 is PRHDT and CDR2 FYEKMQ (reference sequence). CDR3 protein: CASSSFQGPGPQGVYEQYF. The CDR3 DNA reads TGTGCCAGCAGCTCTTTCCAAGGCCCCGGGCCCCAGGGCGTCTACGAGCAGTACTTC.

The rearrangement links TRBV28 to TRBJ2-7, with 12 bases that match TRBD2. J lost 0 bases, V lost 5 bases, and 8 bases had no gene match. Germline V gene lookup returns CDR1 MDHEN and CDR2 SYDVKM. The CDR3 spans 17 residues. The CDR3 sequence: CASSAGASGGVSYEQYF. CDR3 DNA: TGTGCCAGCAGTGCCGGAGCTAGCGGGGGGGTCTCCTACGAGCAGTACTTC.

This clone was detected once. This sequence joins TRBV4-3 and TRBJ2-3, with D perhaps TRBD2 (6 bases). CDR3 length: 15 residues. Trimming left V 2 bases short and J 1 base short, with 10 bases between. Germline V lookup: CDR1 LGHNA, CDR2 YSLEER. The CDR3: CASSQYKRGTDTQYF. CDR3 nucleotides: TGCGCCAGCAGCCAATACAAGCGGGGCACAGATACGCAGTATTTT.

The chain joins TRBV19 to TRBJ1-1, with D perhaps TRBD1 (5 bases). The germline V gene has CDR1 LNHDA and CDR2 SQIVND (reference sequence). V lost 7 bases to trimming and J lost 2 bases, with 14 bases between them. The CDR3 is 14 residues long. The CDR3 nucleotides are TGTGCCAGTACCCCGACAGCCTTTAACACTGAAGCTTTCTTT. Its protein is CASTPTAFNTEAFF. Full variable domain (missing parts from reference TRBV19 and TRBJ1-1): DGGITQSPKYLFRKEGQNVTLSCEQNLNHDAMYWYRQDPGQGLRLIYYSQIVNDFQKGDIAEGYSVSREKKESFPLTVTSAQKNPTAFYLCASTPTAFNTEAFFGQGTRLTVV.

This sequence joins TRBV6-5 and TRBJ1-5; D gene unclear. Germline CDR1 and CDR2: MNHEY and SVGAGI. The V end lost 3 bases, the J end lost 5 bases, and 11 bases lay between the germline ends. The CDR3 consists of 14 residues. CDR3 DNA: TGTGCCAGCAGTTATTTGGCGGGGTATCAGCCCCAGCATTTT. Residues: CASSYLAGYQPQHF.

This clone was observed once. The V call is TRBV5-1, the J call TRBJ2-5, with 9 bases identical to TRBD1. Germline-derived CDR1 and CDR2 are SGHRS and YFSETQ. This CDR3 contains 14 residues. Trimming took 5 bases from V and 5 from J; bases not matched to a gene: 7. Here the CDR3 reads CASSPGTGSETQYF. The CDR3 DNA reads as TGCGCCAGCAGTCCCGGGACAGGGAGTGAGACCCAGTACTTC.

The rearrangement uses TRBV2 and TRBJ1-1; a weak D match, TRBD1 (5 bases). Germline V lookup: CDR1 SNHLY, CDR2 FYNNEI. The CDR3 is made up of 15 amino acids. Trimming left V 4 bases short and J 6 bases short, with 18 bases between. Here the CDR3 DNA reads TGTGCCAGCAGTGTTCAGGGATTCGGAGAGGCTGAAGCTTTCTTT. Its translation: CASSVQGFGEAEAFF.

This clone was picked up a small number of times. V and J are TRBV29-1 and TRBJ1-2, with 8 bases aligning to TRBD1. Trimming took 8 bases from V and 7 from J; bases not matched to a gene: 6. The CDR3 length is 11 residues. CDR1 is SQVTM and CDR2 is ANQGSEA in the germline V gene. The CDR3 coding sequence is TGCAGCTTATGGACAGGGTTTGGCTACACCTTC. Protein sequence: CSLWTGFGYTF.

The rearrangement links TRBV9 to TRBJ1-6; D is undetermined. The CDR3 consists of 13 residues. Per germline, CDR1 SGDLS and CDR2 YYNGEE. V lost 7 bases, J lost 6 bases, and 11 bases lay in between. The chain's CDR3 is CASGGLRNSPLHF. In nucleotides, the CDR3 is TGTGCCAGCGGTGGACTCCGTAATTCACCCCTCCACTTT.

About this clone itself: It is unclear where the CDR3 begins or ends on the DNA, so no DNA is shown, and the CDR3 is as TCRdb lists it. V and J are TRBV21-1 and TRBJ2-2; the table's D call TRBD2 went unverified against the DNA. TRBV21-1 is designated a pseudogene. The CDR3 has 20 residues if both end residues are counted. Here the CDR3 reads CASSKGNGGAVGRGTGELFF.